The 28 T cell receptor beta chains given below trace back to one sample, sequenced in a study of shared clonotypes between healthy human individuals. Sequencing used immunoSEQ multiplex PCR; TCRdb keeps in-frame clones, though not all of them. The sample contains about 1.5 million clones, 95% to 99% of which appear only once. Sequencing input: naive CD4+ T cells sorted from blood. Subset defined: CD45RA+ positively selected. The receptors stem from a man younger than 40 in good health.

This chain joins TRBV6-1 and TRBJ2-4; TRBD2 might be the D (5 bases). The V and J ends lost 10 bases and 8 bases respectively, with 21 bases between them. The CDR3 is 14 residues long. Germline CDR1 and CDR2: MNHNS and SASEGT. The CDR3 sequence is CATPEPGGLHIQYF. The DNA for the CDR3 is TGTGCCACCCCGGAGCCGGGCGGGTTGCACATTCAGTACTTC.

V gene TRBV7-9 combines with J gene TRBJ2-1, with unresolved D. The CDR3 runs 17 residues. V lost 6 bases to trimming and J lost 0 bases, with 18 bases between them. CDR1 and CDR2 from the germline V gene are SEHNR and FQNEAQ (reference sequence). The CDR3 reads CASSFLNRASSYNEQFF. In DNA, the CDR3 is TGTGCCAGCAGTTTTCTTAACCGGGCGAGCTCCTACAATGAGCAGTTCTTC.

The chain is built from TRBV6-1 and TRBJ2-7, with TRBD1 identical over 8 bases. The CDR3 extends over 14 amino acids. Per the germline V gene, CDR1 is MNHNS and CDR2 is SASEGT. Trimming at V came to 6 bases and at J to 4 bases, leaving 8 bases not matched to a gene. CDR3 coding DNA: TGTGCCAGCAGGAATGGACAGGGAGCTTACGAGCAGTACTTC. Translating it yields CASRNGQGAYEQYF.

The chain is built from TRBV9 and TRBJ2-2; D is undetermined. The V end was cut by 2 bases, the J end by 5 bases, with 10 bases between. This CDR3 is 14 amino acids long. The germline CDR1 and CDR2 sequences are SGDLS and YYNGEE. The CDR3 loop reads CASSVGRPTGELFF. In nucleotides, the CDR3 is TGTGCCAGCAGCGTGGGTAGGCCTACCGGGGAGCTGTTTTTT.

The rearrangement uses TRBV19 and TRBJ2-2, with D perhaps matching TRBD1 or TRBD2 (8 bases each). In germline, CDR1 is LNHDA, CDR2 SQIVND (reference sequence). The V end lost 7 bases, the J end lost 5 bases, and 20 bases lay between the germline ends. This CDR3 region has 16 residues. Here the CDR3 DNA reads TGTGCCAGTATCTTGGGGACAGGACTAGCTACCGGGGAGCTGTTTTTT. Protein product: CASILGTGLATGELFF.

The chain recombines TRBV7-9 with TRBJ2-7; D ambiguous. CDR3 length: 15 amino acids. Germline lookup yields CDR1 SEHNR and CDR2 FQNEAQ (reference sequence). Trimming left V 5 bases short and J 4 bases short, with 18 bases between. The CDR3: CASSPRSGVSYEQYF. As DNA, the CDR3 is TGTGCCAGCAGCCCGAGGTCGGGCGTCTCTTACGAGCAGTACTTC.

This chain links TRBV30 with TRBJ2-3; 12 nucleotides agree with TRBD2. This CDR3 comprises 16 residues. V shed 5 bases and J 5 bases; nucleotides not matched to a gene: 11. The germline gives CDR1 GTSNPN, CDR2 SVGIG (reference sequence). The CDR3 is CAWRDPSGRGGDTQYF. The CDR3 nucleotides are TGTGCCTGGCGCGATCCTAGCGGGAGGGGAGGAGATACGCAGTATTTT.

The chain employs TRBV30 and TRBJ2-3; 8 bases fit TRBD1. The junction had 15 bases not matched to a gene; V was cut back by 4 bases and J by 0 bases. The germline V gene encodes CDR1 GTSNPN and CDR2 SVGIG (reference sequence). This CDR3 comprises 18 residues. The chain's CDR3 is CAWTDLSGQGASTDTQYF. CDR3 bases: TGTGCCTGGACCGACTTGAGCGGGCAGGGGGCTAGCACAGATACGCAGTATTTT.

V gene TRBV5-6 combines with J gene TRBJ2-1; TRBD2 matches 8 bases. The CDR3 covers 15 residues. Germline V lookup: CDR1 SGHDT, CDR2 YYEEEE. Unmatched junction bases numbered 11, after V lost 4 bases and J lost 8 bases. CDR3 bases: TGTGCCAGCAGCGCCACTAGCGGCCCTGGGGATGAGCAGTTCTTC. Translating it yields CASSATSGPGDEQFF.

The chain combines TRBV7-2 with TRBJ1-2; no firm D call. Germline V gives CDR1 SGHTA, CDR2 FQGNSA. V lost 1 base to trimming and J lost 5 bases, with 11 bases between them. The CDR3 spans 14 residues. Written as DNA, the CDR3 is TGTGCCAGCAGCTTAGAGGTCGCTAGTTATGGCTACACCTTC. Its protein product is CASSLEVASYGYTF.

The gene calls are TRBV9 and TRBJ2-1; 8 bases fit TRBD1. Looked up from germline, CDR1 is SGDLS and CDR2 is YYNGEE. V lost 2 bases to trimming and J lost 5 bases; unmatched junction nucleotides: 15. This CDR3 contains 18 residues. DNA for the CDR3: TGTGCCAGCAGCGTCGAAGCCTTCGTAGGGACAGGCAACAATGAGCAGTTCTTC. It yields the protein CASSVEAFVGTGNNEQFF.

The rearrangement uses TRBV28 and TRBJ1-1; 7 bases are a match to TRBD1. CDR3 length: 13 amino acids. The germline V gene has CDR1 MDHEN and CDR2 SYDVKM. The trim removed 5 bases at V and 8 bases at J, leaving 8 bases unmatched. CDR3 in amino acids: CASSAGGSPEAFF. CDR3 in DNA: TGTGCCAGCAGTGCAGGGGGGAGTCCAGAAGCTTTCTTT.

This chain uses TRBV18 with TRBJ2-3; tentative D call: TRBD1 (5 bases). Trimming pared 2 bases from V and 2 bases from J, leaving 11 bases between. The CDR3 runs 15 residues. The V gene's germline CDR1 is KGHSH and CDR2 LQKENI. CDR3 loop: CASSPITGNTDTQYF. CDR3 nucleotide sequence: TGTGCCAGCTCACCAATAACAGGAAACACAGATACGCAGTATTTT.

The chain employs TRBV19 and TRBJ2-3, with 15 nucleotides matching TRBD2. The ends lost 3 bases at V and 6 bases at J; junction bases unmatched: 13. The CDR3 is 19 amino acids. Germline V CDR1 and CDR2: LNHDA, SQIVND (reference sequence). CDR3: CASSIPPGLAGGYMDTQYF. In DNA form, the CDR3 reads TGTGCCAGTAGTATCCCCCCGGGACTAGCGGGAGGTTACATGGATACGCAGTATTTT.

The chain employs TRBV27 and TRBJ2-1, with D maybe TRBD2 (5 bases). Germline V gives CDR1 MNHEY, CDR2 SMNVEV (reference sequence). CDR3 length equals 17 residues. V lost 6 bases and J lost 4, with 22 bases in between. DNA of the CDR3: TGTGCCAGCAGGCGCTTTTTGAGCGGTGAACAGTACAATGAGCAGTTCTTC. Protein sequence: CASRRFLSGEQYNEQFF.

The chain links TRBV29-1 to TRBJ2-7, with 7 bases lining up with TRBD2. The V gene's germline CDR1 is SQVTM and CDR2 ANQGSEA. This CDR3 comprises 14 residues. V dropped 4 bases and J dropped 4; count of bases not matched to a gene: 10. This chain's CDR3 is CSVVVAGAGYEQYF. The CDR3, as DNA: TGCAGCGTTGTCGTGGCGGGAGCAGGATACGAGCAGTACTTC.

The chain combines TRBV7-8 with TRBJ1-5; D is possibly TRBD1 (6 bases). Germline V CDR1 and CDR2: SGHVS, FQNEAQ. CDR3 size: 15 residues. V lost 3 bases to trimming and J lost 2 bases, with 11 bases between them. CDR3 nucleotides: TGTGCCAGCAGCTTCAGGGGAGGCGGCAATCAGCCCCAGCATTTT. This encodes CASSFRGGGNQPQHF.

This clone was seen just once. The J gene is TRBJ1-5, the V gene TRBV13; the D gene is possibly TRBD1 (6 bases). The V and J ends lost 5 bases and 2 bases respectively, with 10 bases between them. The CDR3 extends over 14 amino acids. CDR1 and CDR2 from the germline V gene are PRHDT and FYEKMQ (reference sequence). The CDR3 sequence is CASSMTGRNQPQHF. The CDR3 bases are TGTGCCAGCAGCATGACAGGCCGCAATCAGCCCCAGCATTTT.

The rearrangement uses TRBV10-1 and TRBJ1-4; no definite D call. The V gene lost 5 bases and the J gene lost 5 bases, with 12 bases spanning the gap. The germline CDR1 and CDR2 sequences are WNHNN and SYGVQD (reference sequence). This CDR3 is 14 amino acids long. CDR3 residues: CASSNSGGNEKLFF. Written as DNA, the CDR3 is TGCGCCAGCAGTAACTCAGGAGGAAATGAAAAACTGTTTTTT.

The V gene is TRBV7-6, the J gene TRBJ1-3, with 7 bases fitting TRBD1. This CDR3 has 16 residues. Losses at the gene ends were 1 base for V and 3 bases for J; bases not matched to a gene: 6. Looked up from germline, CDR1 is SGHVS and CDR2 is FNYEAQ. CDR3 sequence: CASSLEDRIRGNTIYF. The CDR3 coding sequence is TGTGCCAGCAGCTTAGAGGACAGGATACGTGGAAACACCATATATTTT.

This clone is a singleton in its sample. The chain combines TRBV5-4 with TRBJ2-7, with 10 bases matching TRBD2. The CDR3 is 17 amino acids. V shed 0 bases, J shed 3 bases, and the junction held 9 bases outside the gene matches. Germline V gives CDR1 SGHNT, CDR2 YYREEE (reference sequence). The CDR3 region is CASSLGVRASGSYEQYF. The CDR3 DNA sequence: TGTGCCAGCAGCTTGGGGGTAAGGGCTAGCGGGAGCTACGAGCAGTACTTC.

V and J are TRBV4-3 and TRBJ2-1, with a tentative D call TRBD2 (5 bases). CDR1 LGHNA and CDR2 YSLEER come from the germline V gene. The CDR3 has 16 residues. V was cut by 0 bases and J by 7 bases, with 16 bases left in between. The CDR3: CASSQELDPPLNEQFF. CDR3 DNA: TGCGCCAGCAGCCAAGAACTAGATCCCCCTCTAAATGAGCAGTTCTTC.

The table lists this clone with a count of one. The V and J genes are TRBV10-2 and TRBJ2-7; 13 bases are shared with TRBD2. CDR1 and CDR2 (germline): WSHSY, SAAADI. The CDR3 is 14 amino acids. V lost 11 bases, J lost 4 bases, and 8 bases stayed unmatched. The CDR3, as DNA: TGCGCCGGAACACGGACTAGCGGGAGTTACGAGCAGTACTTC. It yields the protein CAGTRTSGSYEQYF.

The V call is TRBV10-3, the J call TRBJ1-2; tentative D call: TRBD1 (6 bases). The CDR3 contains 14 residues. The V gene's germline CDR1 is ENHRY and CDR2 SYGVKD. The V gene lost 9 bases and the J gene lost 8 bases, with 22 bases spanning the gap. The CDR3: CAIGGQGSREGYTF. The CDR3 nucleotides read TGTGCCATTGGGGGGCAGGGATCAAGGGAAGGCTACACCTTC.

This rearrangement joins TRBV4-1 to TRBJ2-3; 14 nucleotides agree with TRBD2. This CDR3 is 16 amino acids long. V lost 1 base and J lost 5; bases outside the gene matches: 2. Germline V CDR1 and CDR2: MGHRA, YSYEKL. DNA for the CDR3: TGCGCCAGCAGCCAAGGGGGACTAGCGGGAGTAGATACGCAGTATTTT. Protein product: CASSQGGLAGVDTQYF.

This clone has a single count. This chain links TRBV11-2 with TRBJ2-7; 12 bases match TRBD2. J gave up 0 bases and V 7 bases, and 4 bases lay outside the gene matches. This CDR3 comprises 15 residues. Germline loops: CDR1 SGHAT, CDR2 FQNNGV. The CDR3 DNA reads as TGTGCCAGCAACCAGACTAGCGGGAGCTCCTACGAGCAGTACTTC. Protein: CASNQTSGSSYEQYF.

The chain employs TRBV15 and TRBJ2-3; 10 bases match TRBD2. The germline V gene has CDR1 LNHNV and CDR2 YYDKDF (reference sequence). The J segment lost 3 bases and the V segment lost 0 bases, leaving 12 bases of the junction unmatched. This CDR3 has 19 residues. In DNA, the CDR3 is TGTGCCACCAGCAGAGATGAAGTTCTGCCTAGCGGGAGAACAGATACGCAGTATTTT. Translated, it gives CATSRDEVLPSGRTDTQYF.

This clone was recorded only once. The chain uses TRBV7-2 and TRBJ2-5, with unresolved D. This CDR3 region has 12 residues. Germline CDR1 SGHTA, CDR2 FQGNSA. With 5 bases removed from V and 1 base from J, the gap between germline ends came to 5 bases. CDR3 in DNA: TGTGCCAGCAGCACTTTCCAAGAGACCCAGTACTTC. Translation gives CASSTFQETQYF. Based on the CDR3 plus reference TRBV7-2 and TRBJ2-5, the full variable domain is GAGVSQSPSNKVTEKGKDVELRCDPISGHTALYWYRQSLGQGLEFLIYFQGNSAPDKSGLPSDRFSAERTGGSVSTLTIQRTQQEDSAVYLCASSTFQETQYFGPGTRLLVL.